The 29 T cell receptor beta chains below were found in one sample sequenced in a study of T-cell memory formation after mild COVID-19. A single record per CDR3 protein comes from TCRdb applying MiXCR to the 5' RACE reads. The sample lists 400,000 or so distinct CDR3 sequences; around 19% were seen once. Sample: PBMCs or a T cell subset sorted from them (not recorded which). These receptors originate from an adult woman who had mild COVID-19 (a few samples of this study predate the infection). Cell type and time point are not known.

The V call is TRBV5-1, the J call TRBJ1-1; D gene unclear. The germline V and J ends were trimmed by 7 bases and 6 bases, with 19 bases remaining between them. The CDR3 extends over 14 amino acids. CDR1 is SGHRS and CDR2 is YFSETQ in the germline V gene. CDR3 bases: TGCGCCAGCTCCCAGGCCCTCGGGAGCCCTGAAGCTTTCTTT. Translated, it gives CASSQALGSPEAFF.

J is TRBJ2-7 and V is TRBV4-3, with 7 bases lining up with TRBD1. Trimming took 0 bases from V and 0 from J; bases not matched to a gene: 17. Germline CDR1 LGHNA, CDR2 YSLEER. The CDR3 totals 20 residues. The CDR3 bases are TGCGCCAGCAGCCAAGATTTCAGACAGGGCTCCGAACTTATCTCCTACGAGCAGTACTTC. This translates into CASSQDFRQGSELISYEQYF.

The gene calls are TRBV4-3 and TRBJ2-2, with 8 nucleotides matching TRBD1. V lost 4 bases and J lost 6; bases outside the gene matches: 10. Germline CDR1 reads LGHNA; CDR2 reads YSLEER. The CDR3 spans 16 residues. The CDR3 reads CASSPDWTGLSGELFF. CDR3 sequence (DNA): TGCGCCAGCAGCCCGGATTGGACAGGGTTGTCCGGGGAGCTGTTTTTT.

This clonotype was found a few times. The V gene is TRBV20-1, the J gene TRBJ2-1; TRBD2 agrees at 9 bases. CDR1 is DFQATT and CDR2 is SNEGSKA in the germline V gene (reference sequence). This CDR3 has 15 residues. The V gene end was trimmed by 4 bases and the J gene end by 7 bases; junction bases not matched to a gene: 11. The CDR3 loop is CSATPGRGLANEQFF. The CDR3 region has the DNA TGCAGTGCTACCCCTGGAAGGGGACTAGCTAATGAGCAGTTCTTC.

This clonotype was counted a few times. V and J are TRBV7-2 and TRBJ1-1, with a weak D call TRBD1 (5 bases). The CDR3 contains 13 residues. V was trimmed by 1 base and J by 6 bases, leaving 9 bases between them. Germline V gene data show CDR1 as SGHTA and CDR2 as FQGNSA. The CDR3 region is CASSLGRQSEAFF. CDR3 bases: TGTGCCAGCAGCTTAGGCAGACAGTCTGAAGCTTTCTTT.

Concerning this clonotype: A read error may produce the germline difference seen at one junction end. This rearrangement joins TRBV4-2 to TRBJ1-2; 9 nucleotides match TRBD1. The CDR3 totals 15 residues. Germline V gene data show CDR1 as LGHNA and CDR2 as YNFKEQ. Here the CDR3 DNA reads TGTGCCAGCATCCAAGGGGACAGGGCCCTGGATGGCTACACCTTC. This gives the protein CASIQGDRALDGYTF.

The chain carries TRBV18 and TRBJ2-7; D call uncertain. V shed 0 bases and J shed 2 bases, with 8 bases lying between them. CDR1 KGHSH and CDR2 LQKENI come from the germline V gene. This CDR3 has 14 residues. The chain's CDR3 is CASSPPIGAYEQYF. In DNA, the CDR3 is TGTGCCAGCTCACCACCGATAGGAGCCTACGAGCAGTACTTC.

This chain uses TRBV12-3 or TRBV12-4 with TRBJ2-7; 10 bases are shared with TRBD1. The V and J ends lost 6 bases and 2 bases, in that order; junction bases with no gene match: 4. The CDR3 is 14 residues long. CDR3 nucleotides: TGTGCCAGCAGCGGGACAGGGGCCCCCTACGAGCAGTACTTC. The encoded protein is CASSGTGAPYEQYF.

This chain uses TRBV20-1 with TRBJ2-5; D call uncertain. The CDR3 consists of 14 residues. The germline CDR1 and CDR2 sequences are DFQATT and SNEGSKA (reference sequence). With 0 bases removed from V and 4 bases from J, the gap between germline ends came to 12 bases. DNA of the CDR3: TGCAGTGCTAGAGATCAAGGGAAGGGAGAGACCCAGTACTTC. Amino acids: CSARDQGKGETQYF.

CDR3 DNA sequence: TGTGCCAGCCTCCTCGGACAGGGCGGCGGCTACACCTTC. Its protein product is CASLLGQGGGYTF. This chain links TRBV2 with TRBJ1-2, with 8 bases that match TRBD1. V lost 8 bases to trimming and J lost 8 bases; unmatched junction nucleotides: 10. Germline V gene data show CDR1 as SNHLY and CDR2 as FYNNEI. The CDR3 loop spans 13 amino acids.

The CDR3 loop reads CSARDSLRDTYEQYF. The CDR3, as DNA: TGCAGTGCTAGAGATAGCCTCCGGGATACCTACGAGCAGTACTTC. The V gene is TRBV20-1, the J gene TRBJ2-7, with D maybe TRBD2 (5 bases). The germline CDR1 and CDR2 sequences are DFQATT and SNEGSKA (reference sequence). This CDR3 is built from 15 residues. Trimming removed 0 bases at V and 2 bases at J, with 14 bases between.

The V and J genes are TRBV20-1 and TRBJ2-7; 8 bases are shared with TRBD1. The V gene end was trimmed by 3 bases and the J gene end by 3 bases; junction bases not matched to a gene: 10. Germline V gene lookup returns CDR1 DFQATT and CDR2 SNEGSKA (reference sequence). The CDR3 loop spans 15 amino acids. The CDR3 protein is CSASPGQGYDYEQYF. CDR3 sequence (DNA): TGCAGTGCTAGCCCAGGACAGGGATACGACTACGAGCAGTACTTC.

A few counts support this clonotype. The chain links TRBV3-1 to TRBJ1-2; D is uncertain. From germline, CDR1 is LGHDT and CDR2 YNNKEL (reference sequence). Trimming stripped 0 bases from V and 2 bases from J, with 10 bases between. The CDR3 consists of 15 residues. The CDR3 reads CASSQESGRNYGYTF. The DNA for the CDR3 is TGTGCCAGCAGCCAAGAGTCGGGCAGAAACTATGGCTACACCTTC.

This clonotype was picked up many times. The V call is TRBV11-2, the J call TRBJ2-7; 9 bases are shared with TRBD1. The V gene's germline CDR1 is SGHAT and CDR2 FQNNGV. The V segment lost 4 bases and the J segment 6 bases; nucleotides outside the gene matches: 13. This CDR3 region has 16 residues. The CDR3: CASSSEPGTGYREQYF. The CDR3 coding sequence is TGTGCCAGCAGCTCCGAGCCCGGGACAGGGTACCGCGAGCAGTACTTC.

This clonotype was counted at least ten times. V and J are TRBV7-9 and TRBJ2-7; D gene uncertain. The CDR3 totals 13 residues. Germline lookup yields CDR1 SEHNR and CDR2 FQNEAQ (reference sequence). V was clipped by 1 base and J by 3 bases, with 7 bases between them. The CDR3 DNA follows: TGTGCCAGCAGCTTAGGTACTATCTACGAGCAGTACTTC. It yields the protein CASSLGTIYEQYF.

The chain employs TRBV20-1 and TRBJ2-5; TRBD2 matches 9 bases. The CDR3 totals 15 residues. V lost 2 bases to trimming and J lost 1 base; unmatched junction nucleotides: 5. CDR1 is DFQATT and CDR2 is SNEGSKA in the germline V gene (reference sequence). Here the CDR3 reads CSARQSGRIQETQYF. DNA of the CDR3: TGCAGTGCTAGACAGAGCGGGAGGATCCAAGAGACCCAGTACTTC.

This chain uses TRBV20-1 with TRBJ2-7; the match to TRBD2 covers 14 bases. CDR1 DFQATT and CDR2 SNEGSKA come from the germline V gene (reference sequence). The trim removed 3 bases at V and 5 bases at J, leaving 15 bases unmatched. The CDR3 loop spans 18 amino acids. The CDR3 here is CSASGGTSGGLLANEQYF. CDR3 nucleotide sequence: TGCAGTGCTAGTGGAGGGACTAGCGGGGGCCTTCTCGCCAACGAGCAGTACTTC.

The table lists this clonotype with a few counts. The chain links TRBV24-1 to TRBJ2-2, with D uncertain. Germline CDR1 KGHDR, CDR2 SFDVKD. The CDR3 length is 13 residues. V was clipped by 8 bases and J by 6 bases, with 12 bases between them. In nucleotides, the CDR3 is TGTGCCACCAAGTCAGCTGACGCCGGGGAGCTGTTTTTT. Translated, it gives CATKSADAGELFF.

This clonotype has a handful of counts. This chain links TRBV29-1 with TRBJ2-7; weak D call: TRBD2 (6 bases). V was trimmed by 6 bases and J by 0 bases, leaving 12 bases between them. Germline CDR1 reads SQVTM; CDR2 reads ANQGSEA. The CDR3 has 13 residues. DNA for the CDR3: TGCAGCGTAGTACTAGCCCCCTCCTACGAGCAGTACTTC. Translation gives CSVVLAPSYEQYF.

This clonotype was detected only a few times. The genes are TRBV5-1 and TRBJ2-7, with TRBD1 matching over 8 bases. V gave up 2 bases and J gave up 1 base; unmatched junction bases: 5. CDR1 is SGHRS and CDR2 is YFSETQ in the germline V gene. CDR3 length: 15 amino acids. The DNA for the CDR3 is TGCGCCAGCAGCTTAATGGACAGGGCGTCCTACGAGCAGTACTTC. This encodes CASSLMDRASYEQYF.

This chain links TRBV11-2 with TRBJ2-3; a possible D gene is TRBD2 (5 bases). Trimming shortened V by 6 bases and J by 4 bases, and 14 bases separated the two germline ends. The CDR3 is made up of 14 amino acids. CDR1 SGHAT and CDR2 FQNNGV come from the germline V gene. The CDR3 loop reads CASSSPRGPDTQYF. The DNA of the CDR3 is TGTGCCAGCAGTTCCCCCCGCGGGCCAGATACGCAGTATTTT. The whole variable domain, filled in from reference TRBV11-2 and TRBJ2-3, reads EAGVAQSPRYKIIEKRQSVAFWCNPISGHATLYWYQQILGQGPKLLIQFQNNGVVDDSQLPKDRFSAERLKGVDSTLKIQPAKLEDSAVYLCASSSPRGPDTQYFGPGTRLTVL.

V is TRBV3-1 and J is TRBJ1-2; TRBD1 is a possible D gene (5 bases). Germline CDR1 reads LGHDT; CDR2 reads YNNKEL (reference sequence). This CDR3 has 13 residues. Trimming took off 8 bases at V and 8 bases at J, with 18 bases between the two ends. The DNA of the CDR3 is TGTGCCAGCGCCTTCTCTGGGGCAGAGGGCTACACCTTC. It is translated as CASAFSGAEGYTF.

In its sample, this clonotype was seen many times. The chain is built from TRBV12-3 or TRBV12-4 and TRBJ1-2, with 7 positions matching TRBD1. The CDR3 has 16 residues. Unmatched junction bases numbered 11, after V lost 6 bases and J lost 1 base. The CDR3 DNA reads as TGTGCCAGCAGGCCGACAGGGACTGGGTTTAACTATGGCTACACCTTC. This encodes CASRPTGTGFNYGYTF.

The chain recombines TRBV15 with TRBJ1-2, with D possibly being TRBD1 (5 bases). Trimming removed 0 bases from V and 1 base from J, with 9 bases in between. CDR1 LNHNV and CDR2 YYDKDF come from the germline V gene (reference sequence). The CDR3 has 15 residues. The CDR3 reads CATSRDLGDNYGYTF. CDR3 bases: TGTGCCACCAGCAGAGATCTGGGGGATAACTATGGCTACACCTTC.

The chain is built from TRBV10-3 and TRBJ2-5; tentative D call: TRBD1 (7 bases). V lost 6 bases to trimming and J lost 4 bases, with 18 bases between them. Germline CDR1 is ENHRY and CDR2 is SYGVKD. The CDR3 has 15 residues. The CDR3 DNA is TGTGCCATCAGCCAGACCGCAGGGGGGCGAGAGACCCAGTACTTC. It specifies CAISQTAGGRETQYF.

The rearrangement joins TRBV29-1 to TRBJ2-5; D remains unclear. The CDR3 totals 13 residues. V was trimmed by 4 bases and J by 2 bases, leaving 11 bases between them. The germline V gene encodes CDR1 SQVTM and CDR2 ANQGSEA. CDR3 sequence reads: CSVGGRVQETQYF. The CDR3 coding sequence is TGCAGCGTTGGGGGTCGGGTTCAAGAGACCCAGTACTTC.

The sample holds many counts of this clonotype. V and J are TRBV7-9 and TRBJ1-5; maybe TRBD1 (5 bases). Trimming took off 5 bases at V and 7 bases at J, with 15 bases between the two ends. The CDR3 is made up of 14 amino acids. Per germline, CDR1 SEHNR and CDR2 FQNEAQ (reference sequence). CDR3 sequence reads: CASSNQGAQQPQHF. DNA of the CDR3: TGTGCCAGCAGCAACCAGGGTGCACAACAGCCCCAGCATTTT.

This clonotype occurred a few times. The CDR3 loop reads CATSRQGYGYTF. The CDR3, as DNA: TGTGCCACCAGCCGACAGGGGTATGGCTACACCTTC. This chain joins TRBV24-1 and TRBJ1-2, with TRBD1 matching 8 bases. The CDR3 sequence is 12 residues long. Germline trimming cut 7 bases from V and 5 bases from J; bases unmatched to any gene: 2. Germline V gene sequence: CDR1 KGHDR, CDR2 SFDVKD.

The V call is TRBV15, the J call TRBJ2-7; 8 bases are a match to TRBD2. V lost 1 base, J lost 6 bases, and 11 bases stayed unmatched. The CDR3 spans 16 residues. In germline, CDR1 is LNHNV, CDR2 YYDKDF (reference sequence). The CDR3: CATSRGREVGLGEQYF. DNA of the CDR3: TGTGCCACCAGCAGAGGGCGGGAGGTAGGGCTAGGCGAGCAGTACTTC. Full variable domain (outside the CDR3, taken from reference TRBV15 and TRBJ2-7): DAMVIQNPRYQVTQFGKPVTLSCSQTLNHNVMYWYQQKSSQAPKLLFHYYDKDFNNEADTPDNFQSRRPNTSFCFLDIRSPGLGDTAMYLCATSRGREVGLGEQYFGPGTRLTVT.